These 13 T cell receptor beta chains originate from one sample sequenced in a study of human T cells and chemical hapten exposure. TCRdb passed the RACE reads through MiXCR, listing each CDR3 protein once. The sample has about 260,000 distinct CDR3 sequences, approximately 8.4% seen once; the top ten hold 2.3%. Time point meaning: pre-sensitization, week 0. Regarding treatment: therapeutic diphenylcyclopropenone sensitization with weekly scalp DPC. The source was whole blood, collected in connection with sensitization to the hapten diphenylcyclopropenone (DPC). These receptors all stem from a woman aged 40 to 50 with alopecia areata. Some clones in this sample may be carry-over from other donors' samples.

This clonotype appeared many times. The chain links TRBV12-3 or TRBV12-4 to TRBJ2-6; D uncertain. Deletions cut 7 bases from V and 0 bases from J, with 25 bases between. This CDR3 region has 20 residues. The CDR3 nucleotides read TGTGCCAGCACCCTGGCCGGCCTGCTGGGCCGAAGCTCTGGGGCCAACGTCCTGACTTTC. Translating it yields CASTLAGLLGRSSGANVLTF.

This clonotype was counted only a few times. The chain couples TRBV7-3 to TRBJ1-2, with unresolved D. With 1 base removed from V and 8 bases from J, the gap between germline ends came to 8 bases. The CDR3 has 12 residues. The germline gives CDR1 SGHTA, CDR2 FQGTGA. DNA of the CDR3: TGTGCCAGCAGCTTAATGGGAGGCGGCTACACCTTC. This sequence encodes CASSLMGGGYTF. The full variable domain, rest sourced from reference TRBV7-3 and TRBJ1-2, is GAGVSQTPSNKVTEKGKYVELRCDPISGHTALYWYRQSLGQGPEFLIYFQGTGAADDSGLPNDRFFAVRPEGSVSTLKIQRTERGDSAVYLCASSLMGGGYTFGSGTRLTVV.

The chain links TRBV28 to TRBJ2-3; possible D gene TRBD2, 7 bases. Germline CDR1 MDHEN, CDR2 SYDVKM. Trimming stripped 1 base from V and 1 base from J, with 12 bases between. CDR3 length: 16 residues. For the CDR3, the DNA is TGTGCCAGCAGTTTATACGGGGGGCGACGCACAGATACGCAGTATTTT. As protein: CASSLYGGRRTDTQYF. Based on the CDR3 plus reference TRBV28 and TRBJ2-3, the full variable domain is DVKVTQSSRYLVKRTGEKVFLECVQDMDHENMFWYRQDPGLGLRLIYFSYDVKMKEKGDIPEGYSVSREKKERFSLILESASTNQTSMYLCASSLYGGRRTDTQYFGPGTRLTVL.

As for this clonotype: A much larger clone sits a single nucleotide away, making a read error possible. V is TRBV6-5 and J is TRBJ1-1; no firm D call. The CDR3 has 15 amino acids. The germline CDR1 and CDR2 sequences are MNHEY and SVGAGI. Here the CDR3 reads CTSTPLIFSGTEAFF. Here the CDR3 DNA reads TGTACCAGCACCCCCTTGATCTTTTCTGGAACTGAAGCTTTCTTT.

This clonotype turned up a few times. CDR3 residues: CSARDTGAGEKLFF. CDR3 coding DNA: TGCAGTGCTAGAGATACAGGGGCAGGTGAAAAACTGTTTTTT. V is TRBV20-1 and J is TRBJ1-4, with 7 bases lining up with TRBD1. The CDR3 has 14 amino acids. V shed 0 bases and J 7 bases; nucleotides not matched to a gene: 5. Germline CDR1 reads DFQATT; CDR2 reads SNEGSKA (reference sequence).

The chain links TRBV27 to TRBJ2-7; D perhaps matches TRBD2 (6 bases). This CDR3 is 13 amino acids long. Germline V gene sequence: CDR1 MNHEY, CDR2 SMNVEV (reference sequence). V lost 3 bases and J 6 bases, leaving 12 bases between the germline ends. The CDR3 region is CASSLAGYSEQYF. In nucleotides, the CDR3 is TGTGCCAGCAGTTTGGCGGGGTACTCCGAGCAGTACTTC.

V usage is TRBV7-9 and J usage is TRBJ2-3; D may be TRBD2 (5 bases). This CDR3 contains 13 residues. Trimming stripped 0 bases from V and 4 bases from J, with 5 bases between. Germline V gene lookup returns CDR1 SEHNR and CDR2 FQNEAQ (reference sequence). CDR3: CASSLAAADTQYF. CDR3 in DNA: TGTGCCAGCAGCTTAGCAGCGGCAGATACGCAGTATTTT.

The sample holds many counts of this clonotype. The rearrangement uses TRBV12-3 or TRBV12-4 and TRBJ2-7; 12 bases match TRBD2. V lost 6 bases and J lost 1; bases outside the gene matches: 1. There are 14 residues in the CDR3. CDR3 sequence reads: CASSLAGGSYEQYF. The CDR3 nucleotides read TGTGCCAGCAGCCTAGCGGGAGGGTCCTACGAGCAGTACTTC.

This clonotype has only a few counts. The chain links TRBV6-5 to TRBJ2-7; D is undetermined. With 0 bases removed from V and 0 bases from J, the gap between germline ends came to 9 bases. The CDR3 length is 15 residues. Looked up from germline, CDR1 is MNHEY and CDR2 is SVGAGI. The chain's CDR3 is CASSYSRVPSYEQYF. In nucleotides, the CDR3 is TGTGCCAGCAGTTACTCTCGTGTACCCTCCTACGAGCAGTACTTC.

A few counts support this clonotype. The CDR3 spells CARGTRGKVYEQYF. The CDR3 DNA reads as TGCGCCAGGGGGACTCGCGGGAAGGTGTACGAGCAGTACTTC. The chain uses TRBV4-1 and TRBJ2-7; D is perhaps TRBD2 (6 bases). Germline CDR1 reads MGHRA; CDR2 reads YSYEKL. The CDR3 has 14 amino acids. Trimming took off 9 bases at V and 4 bases at J, with 19 bases between the two ends.

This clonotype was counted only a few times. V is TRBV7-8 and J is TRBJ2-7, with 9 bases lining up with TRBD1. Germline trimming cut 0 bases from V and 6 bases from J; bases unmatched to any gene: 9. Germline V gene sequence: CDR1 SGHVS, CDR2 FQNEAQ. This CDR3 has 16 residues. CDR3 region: CASSLATGGAFPEQYF. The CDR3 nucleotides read TGTGCCAGCAGCTTAGCCACAGGGGGCGCCTTTCCCGAGCAGTACTTC.

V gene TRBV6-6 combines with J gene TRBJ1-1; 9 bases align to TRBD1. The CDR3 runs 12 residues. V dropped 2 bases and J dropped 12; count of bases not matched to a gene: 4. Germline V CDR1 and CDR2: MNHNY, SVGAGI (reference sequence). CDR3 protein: CASSYGGTGTFF. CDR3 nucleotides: TGTGCCAGCAGTTACGGGGGGACAGGGACTTTCTTT.

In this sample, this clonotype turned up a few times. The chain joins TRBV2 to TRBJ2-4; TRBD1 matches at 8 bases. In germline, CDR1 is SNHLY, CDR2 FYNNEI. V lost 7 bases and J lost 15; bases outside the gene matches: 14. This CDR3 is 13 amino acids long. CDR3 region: CASTLGGGQGPYF. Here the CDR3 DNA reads TGTGCCAGCACCCTGGGAGGCGGACAGGGTCCGTACTTC.